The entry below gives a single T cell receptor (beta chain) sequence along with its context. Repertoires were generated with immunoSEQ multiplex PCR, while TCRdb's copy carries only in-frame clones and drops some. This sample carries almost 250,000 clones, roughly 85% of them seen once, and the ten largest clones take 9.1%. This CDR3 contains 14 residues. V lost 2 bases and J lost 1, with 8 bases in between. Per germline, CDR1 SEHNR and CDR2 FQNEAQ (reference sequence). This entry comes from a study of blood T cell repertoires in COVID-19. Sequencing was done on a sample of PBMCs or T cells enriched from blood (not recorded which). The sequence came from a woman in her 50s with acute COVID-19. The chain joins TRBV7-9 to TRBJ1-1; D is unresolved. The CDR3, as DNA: TGTGCCAGCAGCTTATTGTCCCAGAACACTGAAGCTTTCTTT. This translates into CASSLLSQNTEAFF. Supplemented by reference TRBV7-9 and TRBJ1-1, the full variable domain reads DTGVSQNPRHKITKRGQNVTFRCDPISEHNRLYWYRQTLGQGPEFLTYFQNEAQLEKSRLLSDRFSAERPKGSFSTLEIQRTEQGDSAMYLCASSLLSQNTEAFFGQGTRLTVV.